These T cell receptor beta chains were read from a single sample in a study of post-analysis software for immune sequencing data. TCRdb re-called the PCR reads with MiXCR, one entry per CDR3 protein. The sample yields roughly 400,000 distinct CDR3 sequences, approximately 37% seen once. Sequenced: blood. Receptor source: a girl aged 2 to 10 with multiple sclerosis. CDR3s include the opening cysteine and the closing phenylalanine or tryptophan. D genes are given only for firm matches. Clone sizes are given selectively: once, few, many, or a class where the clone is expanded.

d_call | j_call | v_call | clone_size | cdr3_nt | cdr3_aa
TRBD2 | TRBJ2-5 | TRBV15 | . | TGTGCCACCAGCTCTGGACTAGCGGGGGTAGAGACCCAGTACTTC | CATSSGLAGVETQYF
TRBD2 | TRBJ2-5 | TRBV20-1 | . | TGCAGTGCTACTAGCGGGAGGGCCTCTCAGTTTGAGACCCAGTACTTC | CSATSGRASQFETQYF
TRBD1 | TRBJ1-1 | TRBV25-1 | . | TGTGCCAGCAGTGGGGCGGCAGGGGGTCGAAACACTGAAGCTTTCTTT | CASSGAAGGRNTEAFF
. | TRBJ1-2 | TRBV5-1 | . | TGCGCCAGCACCCGTTCCTATTCGAGTCGTTATGGCTACACCTTC | CASTRSYSSRYGYTF
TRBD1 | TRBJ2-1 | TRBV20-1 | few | TGCAGTGCTAGACAGGGGGCGTTTTCTGGTGAGCAGTTCTTC | CSARQGAFSGEQFF
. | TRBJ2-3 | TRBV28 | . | TGTGCCAGTAGACAGATCCCGATGGGAGATACGCAGTATTTT | CASRQIPMGDTQYF
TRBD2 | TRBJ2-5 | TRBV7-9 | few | TGTGCCAGCAGCCTTACTAGCGGGGGTTCTGAGACCCAGTACTTC | CASSLTSGGSETQYF
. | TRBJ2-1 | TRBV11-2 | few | TGTGCCAGCAGCTTAGTGATTGGGGGGCTCTTTTACAATGAGCAGTTCTTC | CASSLVIGGLFYNEQFF
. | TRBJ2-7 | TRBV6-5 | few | TGTGCCAGCAGCAAGATCTCTCAGGGCTACGAGCAGTACTTC | CASSKISQGYEQYF
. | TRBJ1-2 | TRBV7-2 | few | TGTGCCAGCAGCATAGGGGGGGGACGATCCGTGCGCGGCTACACCTTC | CASSIGGGRSVRGYTF
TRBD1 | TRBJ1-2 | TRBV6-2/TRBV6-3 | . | TGTGCCAGCAGTCAACTGACAGGGGGGATATATGGCTACACCTTC | CASSQLTGGIYGYTF
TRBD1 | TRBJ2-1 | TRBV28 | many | TGTGCCAGCAGACCCGGACAGGGGGGCAATGAGCAGTTCTTC | CASRPGQGGNEQFF
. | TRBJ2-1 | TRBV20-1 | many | TGCAGCGTTTTGTACAATGAGCAGTTCTTC | CSVLYNEQFF
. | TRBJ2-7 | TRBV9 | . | TGTGCCAGCAGCGTGGGTTTCGGGGGGCGCTCCTACGAGCAGTACTTC | CASSVGFGGRSYEQYF
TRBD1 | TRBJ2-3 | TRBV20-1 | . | TGCAGTGCCCCAAGAATTGGGACAGCCGCTCGGACAGATACGCAGTATTTT | CSAPRIGTAARTDTQYF
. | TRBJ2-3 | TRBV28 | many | TGTGCCAGCAGTGTCGCTAGCACAGATACGCAGTATTTT | CASSVASTDTQYF
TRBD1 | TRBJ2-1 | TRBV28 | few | TGTGCCAGCAGTTTTCTTGGGACAGGGTTGTACAATGAGCAGTTCTTC | CASSFLGTGLYNEQFF
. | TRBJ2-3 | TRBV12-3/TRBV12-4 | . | TGTGCCAGCAGCCCCCCCCGACAGGACACAGATACGCAGTATTTT | CASSPPRQDTDTQYF
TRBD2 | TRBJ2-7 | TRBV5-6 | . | TGTGTCAGCAGCTTGTGGAGCGGGGGGGCACTCGAGCAGTACTTC | CVSSLWSGGALEQYF
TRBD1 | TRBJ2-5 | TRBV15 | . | TGTGCCACCAGCAGAGCAACAGGGGAGTTGGAGACCCAGTACTTC | CATSRATGELETQYF
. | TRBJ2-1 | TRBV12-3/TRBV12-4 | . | TGTGCCAGCAGTCCACATGGGAGAAATGAGCAGTTCTTC | CASSPHGRNEQFF
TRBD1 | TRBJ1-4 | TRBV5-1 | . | TGCGCCAGCAGCCCATTCCCGGCAGGGGGGGTTTGGGCTAATGAAAAACTGTTTTTT | CASSPFPAGGVWANEKLFF
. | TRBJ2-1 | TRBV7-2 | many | TGTGCCAGCAGCCGTGCAGGCCCCAATGAGCAGTTCTTC | CASSRAGPNEQFF
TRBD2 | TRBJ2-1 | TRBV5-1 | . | TGCGCCAGCAGCTCGGGGGCGGCTAGCGGGGTAAATGAGCAGTTCTTC | CASSSGAASGVNEQFF
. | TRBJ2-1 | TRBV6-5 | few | TGTGCCAGCAGTCCTCGAAACTCCTACAATGAGCAGTTCTTC | CASSPRNSYNEQFF
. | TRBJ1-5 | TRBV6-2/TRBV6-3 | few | TGTGCCAGCAGTTCCGGGCCCCCATTCTTCCTTCAGCCCCAGCATTTT | CASSSGPPFFLQPQHF
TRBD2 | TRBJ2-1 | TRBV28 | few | TGTGCCAGCAGATCTAGCGGGGGTCTTGAGCAGTTCTTC | CASRSSGGLEQFF
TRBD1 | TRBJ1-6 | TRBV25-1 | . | TGTGCCAGCAGTGAGGACAGGGCTTCACCCCTCCACTTT | CASSEDRASPLHF
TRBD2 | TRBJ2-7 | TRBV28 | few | TGTGCCAGCTCGGTCGGGAGGGCCCTCTCCTACGAGCAGTACTTC | CASSVGRALSYEQYF
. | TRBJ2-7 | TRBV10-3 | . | TGTGCCATCAGCACAGGGACCTACGAGCAGTACTTC | CAISTGTYEQYF
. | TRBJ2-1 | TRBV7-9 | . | TGTGCCAGCAGCTTATTAAGCGGAAATGAGCAGTTCTTC | CASSLLSGNEQFF
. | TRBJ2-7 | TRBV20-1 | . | TGCAGTGCTAGAGATATGGGGTACATGGGTTTGGACGAGCAGTACTTC | CSARDMGYMGLDEQYF
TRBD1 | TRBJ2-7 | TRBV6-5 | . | TGTGCCAGCAGACCACTTATCCGGGACAGGGTAATATACGAGCAGTACTTC | CASRPLIRDRVIYEQYF
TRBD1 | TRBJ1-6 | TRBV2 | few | TGTGCCAGCAGTGGGACAGGAAGTAATTCACCCCTCCACTTT | CASSGTGSNSPLHF
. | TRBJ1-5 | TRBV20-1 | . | TGCAGTGCTAGAGACCCTAACATGCGGACCCAGCATTTT | CSARDPNMRTQHF
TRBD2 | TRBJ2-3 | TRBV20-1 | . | TGCAGTGCCAGAAAACTAGCGAGTTCCACAGATACGCAGTATTTT | CSARKLASSTDTQYF
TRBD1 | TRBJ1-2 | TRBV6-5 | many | TGTGCCAGCAGGACAGGGGTGAGGGATGGCTACACCTTC | CASRTGVRDGYTF
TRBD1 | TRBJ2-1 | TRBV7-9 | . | TGTGCCAGCACCCCCAGACAGGGGGCGGTCGGTGAGCAGTTCTTC | CASTPRQGAVGEQFF
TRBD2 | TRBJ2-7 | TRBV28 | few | TGTGCCAGCAGTGGTCCGGGAGGGCCTCTCTACGAGCAGTACTTC | CASSGPGGPLYEQYF
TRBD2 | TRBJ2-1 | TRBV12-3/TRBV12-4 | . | TGTGCCAGCAGTTCCCCAGGTTGGGGACTAGCGAGTTACAATGAGCAGTTCTTC | CASSSPGWGLASYNEQFF
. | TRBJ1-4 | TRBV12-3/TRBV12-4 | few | TGTGCCAGCAGTTTGAGTGAAAAACTGTTTTTT | CASSLSEKLFF
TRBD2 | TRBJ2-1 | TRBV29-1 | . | TGCAGCGTTGCCCAGCGGGAGAGAGCTGAGCAGTTCTTC | CSVAQRERAEQFF
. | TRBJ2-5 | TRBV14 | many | TGTGCCAGCAGCCGAGAAGAGACCCAGTACTTC | CASSREETQYF
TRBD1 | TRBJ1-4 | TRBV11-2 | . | TGTGCCAGCAGCCGATATGAGATCGCCGGGACAGGGGTCGGCAAACTGTTTTTT | CASSRYEIAGTGVGKLFF
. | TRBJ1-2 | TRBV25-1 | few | TGTGCCAGCAGTGGACCGACCATAGGGAGAGGGCGATCTGGCTACACCTTC | CASSGPTIGRGRSGYTF
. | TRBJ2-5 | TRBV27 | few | TGTGCCAGCCGCCCAAAGAAGGGACATGGGACCCAGTACTTC | CASRPKKGHGTQYF
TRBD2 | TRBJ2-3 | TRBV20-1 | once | TGCAGTGCCCGCGGGGGGGCCCCAGATACGCAGTATTTT | CSARGGAPDTQYF
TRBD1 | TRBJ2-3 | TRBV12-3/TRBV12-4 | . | TGTGCCAGCAGTCCCGGGCGACAGGGTACGTCAGATACGCAGTATTTT | CASSPGRQGTSDTQYF
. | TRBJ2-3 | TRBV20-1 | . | TGCAGTGGGAGTTTCACAGATACGCAGTATTTT | CSGSFTDTQYF
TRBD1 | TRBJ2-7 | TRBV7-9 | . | TGTGCCAGCAGGTCAGGACAGGTCTACTCCTACGAGCAGTACTTC | CASRSGQVYSYEQYF
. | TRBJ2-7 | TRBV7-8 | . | TGTGCCAGCAGCTTAGCGGGCCCCAGAGGGGAGCAGTACTTC | CASSLAGPRGEQYF